This TCR beta chain was documented in a study of brain T cells in children with intractable seizures. Only cases whose brain tissue showed the highest T cell transcript signatures were sequenced. Before surgery, patients took at least one anti-epileptic drug. Sequenced by immunoSEQ multiplex PCR; TCRdb stores in-frame clones only, minus some. The sample lists 88,000 or so clones; 91% were seen once. Findings and caveats of the study: Viral specificity was inferred only from CDR3 similarity; HCMV serostatus was unknown. Absence of clones before surgery may stem from lower sequencing depth.

The CDR3 is 17 amino acids. Per germline, CDR1 LGHDT and CDR2 YNNKEL (reference sequence). Trimming removed 2 bases at V and 1 base at J, with 15 bases between. On this clone: Its cognate antigen is unknown.

The chain has TRBV3-1 (or the pseudogene TRBV3-2) and TRBJ2-1; D ambiguous. The source material was peripheral blood, sampled at surgery. This receptor was identified in a girl between 2 and 10 years old with Rasmussen encephalitis and intractable seizures. CDR3 amino acids: CASSQKRWRPSYNEQFF. CDR3 nucleotide sequence: TGTGCCAGCAGCCAAAAACGGTGGAGACCTTCCTACAATGAGCAGTTCTTC.